The 3 T cell receptor beta chains listed next were all sequenced from one sample in a study of OX40 agonist ivuxolimab in advanced cancers. Libraries were prepared by immunoSEQ multiplex PCR; TCRdb keeps only in-frame clonotypes and omits some of them. This repertoire shows tens of thousands of clones, around 88% found once; its top ten account for less than 0.75%. The sequencing here drew on CD4+ or CD8+ T cells sorted from blood, taken in a trial of the OX40 agonist ivuxolimab. These receptor sequences come from an adult with an advanced solid tumor such as melanoma, head and neck, liver or kidney cancer.

The rearrangement links TRBV5-1 to TRBJ2-5, with 9 bases identical to TRBD1. From germline, CDR1 is SGHRS and CDR2 YFSETQ. V lost 5 bases and J lost 2; bases outside the gene matches: 1. This CDR3 spans 13 amino acids. CDR3 nucleotides: TGCGCCAGCAGGACAGGGGGGCAAGAGACCCAGTACTTC. This sequence encodes CASRTGGQETQYF.

The chain joins TRBV18 to TRBJ2-1; D remains ambiguous. Germline CDR1 reads KGHSH; CDR2 reads LQKENI. The CDR3 contains 13 residues. Trimming took off 0 bases at V and 12 bases at J, with 12 bases between the two ends. CDR3 in DNA: TGTGCCAGCTCACCACCGGCGAAGCAATGGCAGTTCTTC. Translation: CASSPPAKQWQFF.

This clone was seen just once. The J gene is TRBJ2-1, the V gene TRBV29-1; D is unresolved. Trimming took off 4 bases at V and 6 bases at J, with 7 bases between the two ends. Germline V CDR1 and CDR2: SQVTM, ANQGSEA. The CDR3 runs to 11 residues. Here the CDR3 reads CSVAVTNEQFF. The CDR3 DNA sequence: TGCAGCGTTGCGGTCACCAATGAGCAGTTCTTC.